This record covers a single T cell receptor (beta chain). V lost 5 bases, J lost 7 bases, and 8 bases stayed unmatched. This CDR3 is 15 amino acids long. Germline CDR1 MNHNS, CDR2 SASEGT. The record originates from a study of cytomegalovirus exposure and HLA in healthy donors. Use of 60 Vbeta and 13 Jbeta primers characterized the PCR. Per the original data handling: Counted up in a later analysis, unique TCR beta chains came to some 80 million, with around 12 million shared. Using immunoSEQ multiplex PCR, the repertoire was profiled, and TCRdb retains in-frame clones only, with some absent. The V and J calls and clone size come from that table; D and trimming were worked out from the DNA. Among about 180,000 clones listed, more than 75% were seen once.

V and J are TRBV6-1 and TRBJ2-2; TRBD2 matches 9 bases. Sequencing was carried out using PBMCs. The TCR was taken from a woman aged 25-40 years in good health and CMV-seropositive. The DNA of the CDR3 is TGTGCCAGCAGTCGTGGCGGGGGGGTAATCGGGGAGCTGTTTTTT. This translates into CASSRGGGVIGELFF.